The 5 T cell receptor beta chains in this list originate from one sample, sequenced in a study of human CD8 memory T cell subsets. Libraries targeted TCR beta using 5' RACE with UMIs. TCRdb re-called the 5' RACE reads; every CDR3 protein appears as one record, without DNA. This sample carries 15,000 to 20,000 distinct CDR3 sequences, with around 5.4% going to the ten biggest clones. Specimen: CD8+ stem-like memory T cells (TSCM and TCM) sorted from PBMCs. The subset was: stem-like memory CD8 T cells (TSTEM), CCR7+ PD-1- TIGIT-. The origin of the receptors is a human donor in good health.

This sequence joins TRBV11-2 and TRBJ1-2; TCRdb gives TRBD1 as the D gene, but with no DNA this cannot be confirmed. The germline V gene has CDR1 SGHAT and CDR2 FQNNGV. The CDR3 length is 13 residues. This chain's CDR3 is CASSLGQAYGYTF.

This clonotype is deemed medium-sized (0.01 to 0.1%) by its frequency. V and J are TRBV3-1 and TRBJ2-5; lacking DNA, the TRBD1 call made by TCRdb goes unchecked. This CDR3 region has 17 residues. Germline-derived CDR1 and CDR2 are LGHDT and YNNKEL (reference sequence). The CDR3 sequence: CASKVYRPAPDRETQYF.

V gene TRBV6-6 combines with J gene TRBJ1-1; the D call from TCRdb, TRBD1, cannot be confirmed without DNA. This CDR3 has 14 amino acids. The germline V gene has CDR1 MNHNY and CDR2 SVGAGI (reference sequence). CDR3 region: CASSNAGAYTEAFF.

The chain uses TRBV24-1 and TRBJ2-1; TCRdb selects TRBD1, and the lack of DNA leaves this call unchecked. CDR1 is KGHDR, CDR2 SFDVKD, per germline. The CDR3 totals 13 residues. The CDR3 loop reads CAAERGDNNEQFF.

The rearrangement joins TRBV6-2 or TRBV6-3 to TRBJ1-5; the D call from TCRdb, TRBD1, cannot be confirmed without DNA. Germline lookup yields CDR1 MNHEY and CDR2 SVGEGT. CDR3 size: 18 residues. CDR3: CASSHSPGTGNWNQPQHF.